These 24 T cell receptor beta chains were sequenced from one sample in a study of T cell changes during pregnancy in multiple sclerosis. Sequenced by immunoSEQ multiplex PCR; TCRdb stores in-frame clones only, minus some. This table holds approximately 52,000 clones, 92% found once. Sequencing used CD4+ T cells from peripheral blood mononuclear cells, obtained after pregnancy. The receptors shown here come from a female donor with multiple sclerosis, enrolled in a pregnancy study.

This clone appeared a single time. The chain is built from TRBV5-1 and TRBJ2-7, with 7 bases lining up with TRBD1. CDR3 size: 15 residues. After removal of 1 base from V and 2 bases from J, the junction contained 6 bases not matched to a gene. Germline CDR1 reads SGHRS; CDR2 reads YFSETQ. The DNA of the CDR3 is TGCGCCAGCAGCTTGCTCCGGGACAGTACCTACGAGCAGTACTTC. Protein: CASSLLRDSTYEQYF. The whole variable domain, filled in from reference TRBV5-1 and TRBJ2-7, reads KAGVTQTPRYLIKTRGQQVTLSCSPISGHRSVSWYQQTPGQGLQFLFEYFSETQRNKGNFPGRFSGRQFSNSRSEMNVSTLELGDSALYLCASSLLRDSTYEQYFGPGTRLTVT.

V gene TRBV7-2 combines with J gene TRBJ1-2; 7 nucleotides align to TRBD1. The CDR3 has 13 residues. The V and J ends lost 5 bases and 4 bases, in that order; junction bases with no gene match: 4. Germline CDR1 and CDR2: SGHTA and FQGNSA. The CDR3: CASSRTGAYGYTF. DNA of the CDR3: TGTGCCAGCAGCAGGACAGGAGCCTATGGCTACACCTTC.

The chain links TRBV29-1 to TRBJ2-5; D possibly corresponds to TRBD2 (7 bases). V gave up 7 bases and J gave up 5 bases, with 17 bases separating them. The CDR3 has 13 amino acids. Germline V gene lookup returns CDR1 SQVTM and CDR2 ANQGSEA. CDR3 bases: TGCAGCGCAACCGAGGGGGGGTTTGAGACCCAGTACTTC. It encodes CSATEGGFETQYF. The whole variable domain, filled in from reference TRBV29-1 and TRBJ2-5, reads SAVISQKPSRDICQRGTSLTIQCQVDSQVTMMFWYRQQPGQSLTLIATANQGSEATYESGFVIDKFPISRPNLTFSTLTVSNMSPEDSSIYLCSATEGGFETQYFGPGTRLLVL.

The chain joins TRBV19 to TRBJ2-5; D is perhaps TRBD1 (6 bases). With 2 bases removed from V and 5 bases from J, the gap between germline ends came to 12 bases. The germline V gene has CDR1 LNHDA and CDR2 SQIVND (reference sequence). The CDR3 has 14 amino acids. For the CDR3, the DNA is TGTGCCAGTAGTATAATGGGGGCGCGGGAGACCCAGTACTTC. Its protein is CASSIMGARETQYF.

The gene calls are TRBV7-3 and TRBJ2-3; 8 bases are shared with TRBD2. Trimming removed 2 bases from V and 6 bases from J; junction bases left unmatched: 1. This CDR3 region has 13 residues. CDR1 and CDR2 (germline): SGHTA, FQGTGA. Written as DNA, the CDR3 is TGTGCCAGCAGCTTACGGGAGGGGGATACGCAGTATTTT. This translates into CASSLREGDTQYF.

This clone appeared once. The chain uses TRBV9 and TRBJ2-5; D might be TRBD2 (6 bases). The germline gives CDR1 SGDLS, CDR2 YYNGEE. The CDR3 length is 16 residues. Trimming cost V 0 bases and J 5 bases, with 17 bases left between them. The CDR3 loop reads CASSVGDDRGSETQYF. CDR3 nucleotide sequence: TGTGCCAGCAGCGTAGGGGACGACCGGGGGAGTGAGACCCAGTACTTC. The whole variable domain, remainder taken from reference TRBV9 and TRBJ2-5, is DSGVTQTPKHLITATGQRVTLRCSPRSGDLSVYWYQQSLDQGLQFLIQYYNGEERAKGNILERFSAQQFPDLHSELNLSSLELGDSALYFCASSVGDDRGSETQYFGPGTRLLVL.

The V call is TRBV6-5, the J call TRBJ1-4; a weak D match, TRBD1 (6 bases). V dropped 5 bases and J dropped 4 bases, with 11 bases sitting between them. Germline V lookup: CDR1 MNHEY, CDR2 SVGAGI. CDR3 length: 14 amino acids. The CDR3 spells CASSPRGLNEKLFF. The CDR3 DNA is TGTGCCAGCAGTCCCAGGGGCCTTAATGAAAAACTGTTTTTT.

This clone came up once. The genes are TRBV5-1 and TRBJ1-1, with TRBD1 identical over 7 bases. V shed 0 bases and J 3 bases; nucleotides not matched to a gene: 2. The germline gives CDR1 SGHRS, CDR2 YFSETQ. CDR3 length equals 14 residues. CDR3 sequence reads: CASSLETGDTEAFF. CDR3 DNA sequence: TGCGCCAGCAGCTTGGAAACAGGGGACACTGAAGCTTTCTTT.

The chain recombines TRBV27 with TRBJ1-6, with D possibly being TRBD1 (6 bases). This CDR3 has 15 residues. Per germline, CDR1 MNHEY and CDR2 SMNVEV (reference sequence). The ends were cut back, 2 bases at V and 7 bases at J, with 12 bases in the middle. The CDR3 region is CASSLGPGVNSPLHF. The CDR3 DNA is TGTGCCAGCAGTTTAGGCCCAGGGGTGAATTCACCCCTCCACTTT.

The V and J genes are TRBV5-4 and TRBJ2-5; unclear D gene. The V end was cut by 5 bases, the J end by 3 bases, with 5 bases between. This CDR3 contains 11 residues. Looked up from germline, CDR1 is SGHNT and CDR2 is YYREEE (reference sequence). CDR3 protein: CASSNEETQYF. The DNA for the CDR3 is TGTGCCAGCAGTAATGAAGAGACCCAGTACTTC.

The V gene is TRBV18, the J gene TRBJ2-3; possibly TRBD1 for D (6 bases). Trimming shortened V by 4 bases and J by 0 bases, and 8 bases separated the two germline ends. The CDR3 is 14 residues long. Germline V lookup: CDR1 KGHSH, CDR2 LQKENI. The CDR3 coding sequence is TGTGCCAGCTCACTGGACAGTAGCACAGATACGCAGTATTTT. This codes for CASSLDSSTDTQYF.

V and J are TRBV9 and TRBJ2-3; 10 nucleotides align to TRBD2. The ends lost 0 bases at V and 4 bases at J; junction bases unmatched: 5. Germline assignment: CDR1 SGDLS and CDR2 YYNGEE. This CDR3 contains 16 residues. CDR3 sequence (DNA): TGTGCCAGCAGCGTAGTTCCTAGCGGGAGAGCAGATACGCAGTATTTT. It yields the protein CASSVVPSGRADTQYF.

This chain connects TRBV7-6 to TRBJ2-1, with 8 bases matching TRBD2. V trimming: 4 bases; J trimming: 5 bases; junction bases outside the gene matches: 13. The CDR3 loop spans 17 amino acids. Germline assignment: CDR1 SGHVS and CDR2 FNYEAQ. CDR3 amino acids: CASSYNPAREENNEQFF. The CDR3, as DNA: TGTGCCAGCAGCTATAATCCAGCGCGGGAGGAGAACAATGAGCAGTTCTTC.

This rearrangement joins TRBV2 to TRBJ2-1; D is unclear. The CDR3 has 13 residues. Trimming took off 6 bases at V and 4 bases at J, with 10 bases between the two ends. Germline V gene data show CDR1 as SNHLY and CDR2 as FYNNEI. CDR3 bases: TGTGCCAGCAGCCAGACTTATTACAATGAGCAGTTCTTC. The encoded protein is CASSQTYYNEQFF.

J is TRBJ1-2 and V is TRBV6-1; TRBD1 matches at 10 bases. The CDR3 runs to 16 residues. Germline CDR1 MNHNS, CDR2 SASEGT. The junction had 3 bases not matched to a gene; V was cut back by 0 bases and J by 2 bases. Here the CDR3 reads CASSEAGTGENYGYTF. The CDR3 DNA is TGTGCCAGCAGTGAAGCTGGGACAGGGGAAAACTATGGCTACACCTTC.

The rearrangement joins TRBV6-5 to TRBJ1-4; 8 bases line up with TRBD1. V was clipped by 4 bases and J by 7 bases; unmatched bases: 8. Germline V gene data show CDR1 as MNHEY and CDR2 as SVGAGI. CDR3 length: 15 amino acids. The CDR3, as DNA: TGTGCCAGCAGTTGGAGCGGGACAGGAGGTGAAAAACTGTTTTTT. It yields the protein CASSWSGTGGEKLFF.

J is TRBJ2-1 and V is TRBV11-2; 10 bases line up with TRBD2. The CDR3 sequence is 14 residues long. Germline V gene lookup returns CDR1 SGHAT and CDR2 FQNNGV. V lost 3 bases, J lost 6 bases, and 2 bases stayed unmatched. CDR3 amino acids: CASSFASGSNEQFF. The CDR3 DNA reads TGTGCCAGCAGCTTTGCTAGCGGGAGCAATGAGCAGTTCTTC. Complete variable domain (other parts from reference TRBV11-2 and TRBJ2-1): EAGVAQSPRYKIIEKRQSVAFWCNPISGHATLYWYQQILGQGPKLLIQFQNNGVVDDSQLPKDRFSAERLKGVDSTLKIQPAKLEDSAVYLCASSFASGSNEQFFGPGTRLTVL.

The chain has TRBV6-1 and TRBJ2-7; D might be TRBD1 (6 bases). The germline V gene has CDR1 MNHNS and CDR2 SASEGT. Trimming removed 7 bases at V and 1 base at J, with 14 bases between. CDR3 length equals 14 residues. CDR3: CASTGDLRSYEQYF. Here the CDR3 DNA reads TGTGCCAGCACAGGGGATCTACGTTCCTACGAGCAGTACTTC.

The count of this clone is one. This sequence joins TRBV7-6 and TRBJ2-1; 10 bases line up with TRBD2. J was trimmed by 9 bases and V by 5 bases; bases with no gene match: 10. The germline V gene encodes CDR1 SGHVS and CDR2 FNYEAQ. The CDR3 length is 15 residues. The CDR3 coding sequence is TGTGCCAGCAGCGAGCCGCTAGCGGGAGAAGGTGAGCAGTTCTTC. This codes for CASSEPLAGEGEQFF. Using reference TRBV7-6 and TRBJ2-1 for the parts outside the CDR3, the full variable domain is GAGVSQSPRYKVTKRGQDVALRCDPISGHVSLYWYRQALGQGPEFLTYFNYEAQQDKSGLPNDRFSAERPEGSISTLTIQRTEQRDSAMYRCASSEPLAGEGEQFFGPGTRLTVL.

The J gene is TRBJ2-3, the V gene TRBV7-2; 8 bases are shared with TRBD2. Losses at the gene ends were 4 bases for V and 0 bases for J; bases not matched to a gene: 12. Germline lookup yields CDR1 SGHTA and CDR2 FQGNSA. This CDR3 has 18 residues. CDR3 amino acids: CASSSKPTSGVSTDTQYF. Written as DNA, the CDR3 is TGTGCCAGCAGCTCCAAGCCTACTAGCGGAGTGAGCACAGATACGCAGTATTTT. The whole variable domain, filled in from reference TRBV7-2 and TRBJ2-3, reads GAGVSQSPSNKVTEKGKDVELRCDPISGHTALYWYRQSLGQGLEFLIYFQGNSAPDKSGLPSDRFSAERTGGSVSTLTIQRTQQEDSAVYLCASSSKPTSGVSTDTQYFGPGTRLTVL.

The chain joins TRBV6-5 to TRBJ2-1, with 9 bases fitting TRBD2. V trimming: 7 bases; J trimming: 7 bases; junction bases outside the gene matches: 11. CDR1 and CDR2 from the germline V gene are MNHEY and SVGAGI. The CDR3 runs to 15 residues. For the CDR3, the DNA is TGTGCCAGCAAGCGGGAGGCACCCTCGAGGAATGAGCAGTTCTTC. Translated: CASKREAPSRNEQFF.

This chain joins TRBV5-8 and TRBJ1-4; 7 nucleotides agree with TRBD1. Germline V gives CDR1 SGHTS, CDR2 YDEGEE. This CDR3 is 15 amino acids long. The V gene end was trimmed by 7 bases and the J gene end by 4 bases; junction bases not matched to a gene: 10. The DNA of the CDR3 is TGTGCCAGCGGGTCGAGGGGGCCCGGTAATGAAAAACTGTTTTTT. It translates to CASGSRGPGNEKLFF.

The chain joins TRBV18 to TRBJ1-1; 7 bases fit TRBD1. J gave up 0 bases and V 4 bases, and 5 bases lay outside the gene matches. Looked up from germline, CDR1 is KGHSH and CDR2 is LQKENI. CDR3 size: 15 residues. CDR3 sequence: CASSLRTGVNTEAFF. CDR3 coding DNA: TGTGCCAGCTCACTCCGGACAGGAGTGAACACTGAAGCTTTCTTT. The variable domain in full, with the rest retrieved from reference TRBV18 and TRBJ1-1, is NAGVMQNPRHLVRRRGQEARLRCSPMKGHSHVYWYRQLPEEGLKFMVYLQKENIIDESGMPKERFSAEFPKEGPSILRIQQVVRGDSAAYFCASSLRTGVNTEAFFGQGTRLTVV.

The chain combines TRBV4-3 with TRBJ2-1; TRBD2 matches at 13 bases. The germline gives CDR1 LGHNA, CDR2 YSLEER. The CDR3 is 20 residues long. J gave up 2 bases and V 2 bases, and 12 bases lay outside the gene matches. For the CDR3, the DNA is TGCGCCAGCAGCCAAAGATGGGGACTAGCGGGACTCCGAACCTACAATGAGCAGTTCTTC. Protein sequence: CASSQRWGLAGLRTYNEQFF.